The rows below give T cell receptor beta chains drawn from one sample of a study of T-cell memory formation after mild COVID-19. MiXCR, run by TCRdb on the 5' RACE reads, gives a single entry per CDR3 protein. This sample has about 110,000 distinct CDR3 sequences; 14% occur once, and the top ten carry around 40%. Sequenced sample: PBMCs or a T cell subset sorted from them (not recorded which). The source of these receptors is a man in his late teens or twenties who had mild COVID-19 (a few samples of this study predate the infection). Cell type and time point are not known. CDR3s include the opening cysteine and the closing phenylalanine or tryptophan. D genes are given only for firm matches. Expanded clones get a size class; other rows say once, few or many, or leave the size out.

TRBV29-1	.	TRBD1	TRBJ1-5	CSVWTGSNQPQHF	TGCAGCGTGTGGACAGGTAGCAATCAGCCCCAGCATTTT
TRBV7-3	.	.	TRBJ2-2	CASSETPGSAGTGELFF	TGTGCCAGCAGCGAAACTCCAGGGTCCGCGGGCACCGGGGAGCTGTTTTTT
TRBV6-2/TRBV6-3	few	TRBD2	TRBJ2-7	CASSYPWTSGAPYEQYF	TGTGCCAGCAGTTACCCCTGGACTAGCGGGGCCCCCTACGAGCAGTACTTC
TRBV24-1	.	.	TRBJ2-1	CATEGGSYNEQFF	TGTGCCACCGAAGGCGGATCCTACAATGAGCAGTTCTTC
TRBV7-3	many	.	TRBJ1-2	CASSLEGGYGYTF	TGTGCCAGCAGCTTAGAGGGTGGCTATGGCTACACCTTC
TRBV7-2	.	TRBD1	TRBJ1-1	CASSGDRGSGTEAFF	TGTGCCAGCAGCGGCGACAGGGGGAGCGGCACTGAAGCTTTCTTT
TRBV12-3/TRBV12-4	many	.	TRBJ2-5	CASSFHSQETQYF	TGTGCCAGCAGTTTTCACAGTCAAGAGACCCAGTACTTC
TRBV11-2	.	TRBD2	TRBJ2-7	CASSLSLVSGGGEQYF	TGTGCCAGCAGCTTAAGTCTGGTTAGCGGGGGCGGGGAGCAGTACTTC
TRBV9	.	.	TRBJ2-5	CASSVDSAESQETQYF	TGTGCCAGCAGCGTTGACTCGGCTGAAAGTCAAGAGACCCAGTACTTC
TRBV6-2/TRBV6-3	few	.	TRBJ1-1	CASFAHDRLNTEAFF	TGTGCCAGCTTTGCCCATGACAGGCTGAACACTGAAGCTTTCTTT
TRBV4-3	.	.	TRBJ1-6	CASSQRDSSYNSPLHF	TGCGCCAGCAGCCAAAGGGATAGCTCCTATAATTCACCCCTCCACTTT
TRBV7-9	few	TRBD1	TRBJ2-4	CASSVTDRDENIQYF	TGTGCCAGCAGCGTAACCGACAGGGACGAAAACATTCAGTACTTC
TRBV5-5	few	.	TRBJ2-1	CASSLGDYNEQFF	TGTGCCAGCAGCTTGGGGGACTACAATGAGCAGTTCTTC
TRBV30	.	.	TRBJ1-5	CAWSVRGQPQHF	TGTGCCTGGAGTGTTCGCGGCCAGCCCCAGCATTTT
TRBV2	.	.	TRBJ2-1	CASSEGLENHNEQFF	TGTGCCAGCAGTGAGGGATTGGAGAATCACAATGAGCAGTTCTTC
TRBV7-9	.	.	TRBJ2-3	CASSLDQGTDTQYF	TGTGCCAGCAGCTTAGATCAGGGTACAGATACGCAGTATTTT
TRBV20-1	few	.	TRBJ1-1	CSARDVVGNTEAFF	TGCAGTGCTAGAGATGTTGTGGGGAACACTGAAGCTTTCTTT
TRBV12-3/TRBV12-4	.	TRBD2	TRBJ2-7	CASSFPGGGGYEQYF	TGTGCCAGCAGTTTCCCCGGCGGGGGAGGCTACGAGCAGTACTTC
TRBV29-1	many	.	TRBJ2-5	CSVPVMGGKETQYF	TGCAGCGTCCCCGTTATGGGGGGAAAAGAGACCCAGTACTTC
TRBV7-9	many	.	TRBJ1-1	CASSPKLALNTEAFF	TGTGCCAGCAGCCCTAAGCTAGCTTTGAACACTGAAGCTTTCTTT
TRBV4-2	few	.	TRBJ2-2	CASSQDTRVTGELFF	TGTGCCAGCAGCCAAGATACCAGGGTAACAGGGGAGCTGTTTTTT
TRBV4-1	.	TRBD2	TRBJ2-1	CASSFRLAQGNEQFF	TGCGCCAGCAGCTTCCGACTAGCTCAGGGCAATGAGCAGTTCTTC
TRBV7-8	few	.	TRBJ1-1	CASSSTSLNTEAFF	TGTGCCAGCAGCTCCACAAGCTTGAACACTGAAGCTTTCTTT
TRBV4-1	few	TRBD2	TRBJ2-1	CASSQGGSSGAAYNEQFF	TGCGCCAGCAGCCAAGGAGGCTCTAGCGGGGCCGCCTACAATGAGCAGTTCTTC
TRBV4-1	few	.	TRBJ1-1	CASSHYGANTEAFF	TGCGCCAGCAGCCATTACGGGGCGAACACTGAAGCTTTCTTT
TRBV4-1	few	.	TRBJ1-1	CASSQVGASTEAFF	TGCGCCAGCAGCCAAGTAGGGGCAAGCACTGAAGCTTTCTTT
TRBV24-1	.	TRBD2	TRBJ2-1	CATSDSGLAGVNEQFF	TGTGCCACCAGTGATTCTGGACTAGCGGGGGTTAATGAGCAGTTCTTC
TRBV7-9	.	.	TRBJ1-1	CASSRDGGRDTEAFF	TGTGCCAGCAGCCGAGATGGGGGTCGGGACACTGAAGCTTTCTTT
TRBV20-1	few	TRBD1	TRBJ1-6	CSARTGSSSPLHF	TGCAGTGCTAGGACAGGGTCCTCTTCACCCCTCCACTTT
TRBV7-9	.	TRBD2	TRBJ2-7	CASRGLAGAYEQYF	TGTGCCAGCAGGGGACTAGCGGGGGCCTACGAGCAGTACTTC
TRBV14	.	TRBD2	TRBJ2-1	CASSPSAAGYNEQFF	TGTGCCAGCAGCCCGAGCGCAGCGGGGTACAATGAGCAGTTCTTC
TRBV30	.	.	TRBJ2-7	CARGSPREQYF	TGTGCCCGGGGCAGTCCGAGAGAGCAGTACTTC
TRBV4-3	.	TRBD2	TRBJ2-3	CASSQVLAGDITDTQYF	TGCGCCAGCAGCCAGGTACTAGCGGGAGATATCACAGATACGCAGTATTTT
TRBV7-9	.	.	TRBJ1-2	CASSLVPVNYGYTF	TGTGCCAGCAGCTTAGTCCCGGTTAACTATGGCTACACCTTC
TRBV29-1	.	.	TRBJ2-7	CSVAGREYEQYF	TGCAGCGTTGCCGGCAGGGAGTACGAGCAGTACTTC
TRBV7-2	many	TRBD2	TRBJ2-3	CASSSLAGASTDTQYF	TGTGCCAGCAGCTCACTAGCGGGGGCTAGCACAGATACGCAGTATTTT
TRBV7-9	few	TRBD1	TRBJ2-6	CASSRTGYLPSANVLTF	TGTGCCAGCAGCCGGACAGGATATCTCCCTTCTGCCAACGTCCTGACTTTC
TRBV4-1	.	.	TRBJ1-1	CASSQGRIRGANTEAFF	TGCGCCAGCAGCCAAGGTAGGATCCGCGGGGCGAACACTGAAGCTTTCTTT
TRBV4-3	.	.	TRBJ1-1	CASSQVDRKNTEAFF	TGCGCCAGCAGCCAAGTCGACAGGAAGAACACTGAAGCTTTCTTT
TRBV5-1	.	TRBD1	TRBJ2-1	CASRKWDRGEEQFF	TGCGCCAGCAGAAAGTGGGACAGGGGAGAAGAGCAGTTCTTC
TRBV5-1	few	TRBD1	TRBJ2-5	CASSFGQGDFVVGQYF	TGCGCCAGCAGCTTCGGACAGGGCGACTTTGTCGTGGGCCAGTACTTC
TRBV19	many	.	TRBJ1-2	CASKGNGYTF	TGTGCCAGTAAAGGGAATGGCTACACCTTC
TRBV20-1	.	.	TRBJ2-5	CSGLLRGTQYF	TGCAGTGGACTGTTGAGAGGGACCCAGTACTTC
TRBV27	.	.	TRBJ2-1	CASTPRHNEQFF	TGTGCCAGCACACCCCGACACAATGAGCAGTTCTTC
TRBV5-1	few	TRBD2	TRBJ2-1	CASSLGLAGNTEQFF	TGCGCCAGCAGCCTGGGACTAGCGGGTAATACTGAGCAGTTCTTC
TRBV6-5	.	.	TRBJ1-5	CASSSAEISLGDQPQHF	TGTGCCAGCAGTTCGGCGGAGATCTCATTAGGGGATCAGCCCCAGCATTTT
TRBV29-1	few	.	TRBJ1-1	CSVRASTEAFF	TGCAGCGTTCGGGCGTCCACTGAAGCTTTCTTT
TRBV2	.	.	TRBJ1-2	CASSDGNIYGYTF	TGTGCCAGCAGTGATGGGAACATTTATGGCTACACCTTC
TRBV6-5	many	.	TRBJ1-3	CASSYSTAGNTIYF	TGTGCCAGCAGTTATTCGACAGCTGGAAACACCATATATTTT
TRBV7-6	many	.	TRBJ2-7	CASSATGTTYEQYF	TGTGCCAGCAGCGCGACAGGTACCACCTACGAGCAGTACTTC
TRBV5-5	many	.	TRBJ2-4	CASSLLTAELIVQYF	TGTGCCAGCAGCTTGCTCACAGCCGAGCTTATAGTTCAGTACTTC
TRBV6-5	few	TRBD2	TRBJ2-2	CASKVIAGFNTGELFF	TGTGCCAGCAAAGTCATAGCGGGGTTTAACACCGGGGAGCTGTTTTTT
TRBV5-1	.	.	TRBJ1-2	CASSLEAGVYGYTF	TGCGCCAGCAGCTTGGAGGCAGGGGTGTATGGCTACACCTTC
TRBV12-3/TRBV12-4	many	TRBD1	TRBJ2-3	CASTGTGGTDTQYF	TGTGCCAGCACCGGAACAGGGGGTACAGATACGCAGTATTTT